The clone carrying this T cell receptor beta chain was picked up one time. The data were taken from a study of blood T cell repertoires in COVID-19. Repertoires were generated with immunoSEQ multiplex PCR, while TCRdb's copy carries only in-frame clones and drops some. The table shows about 150,000 clones, with roughly 76% occurring only once. The CDR3 has 14 residues. The germline V gene encodes CDR1 SGHRS and CDR2 YFSETQ. V was pared by 4 bases and J by 2 bases, with 12 bases between. The receptor was isolated from a human donor with acute or convalescent COVID-19. The donor label of this sample is uncertain. The specimen was peripheral blood. V gene TRBV5-1 combines with J gene TRBJ2-5; weak D call: TRBD2 (6 bases). The CDR3: CASSLLSGQETQYF. As DNA, the CDR3 is TGCGCCAGCAGCCTTCTTAGCGGACAAGAGACCCAGTACTTC.